This TCR beta chain is from a study of graft-versus-host responses after intestinal transplantation. The protocol was immunoSEQ multiplex PCR, while the TCRdb copy is restricted to in-frame clones and leaves out a portion. The sample includes roughly 110,000 clones, about 92% of them seen just once. The germline V gene has CDR1 SQVTM and CDR2 ANQGSEA. The CDR3 is 15 amino acids. The ends lost 5 bases at V and 10 bases at J; junction bases unmatched: 16. Concerning this clone itself: Its antigen remains unidentified.

V is TRBV29-1 and J is TRBJ2-3, with 9 bases lining up with TRBD2. The starting material was unstimulated CD4+ T cells sorted from spleen or lymph node cells, obtained before transplant. The sequence was obtained from a human donor who was the organ donor for an intestinal transplant. The CDR3 nucleotides are TGCAGCGTTCAAGGGGTAGCGGGAGCCGTCGGTGCGCAGTATTTT. Translating gives CSVQGVAGAVGAQYF.